The clone carrying this T cell receptor beta chain was counted only a few times. What it binds is not known. These data are taken from a study of response to subunit inactivated influenza vaccine. General observations from the study: A suggestion made by the authors is that each seasonal influenza vaccination recruits few new T cells.

TCRdb fed the RT-PCR reads into MiXCR, producing one record per CDR3 protein. The repertoire holds a few hundred thousand distinct CDR3 sequences, 20% to 25% seen once, with approximately 10% in the top ten. The germline gives CDR1 LGHDT, CDR2 YNNKEL (reference sequence). The CDR3 loop spans 18 amino acids. J was trimmed by 6 bases and V by 0 bases; bases with no gene match: 14. This receptor was taken from a man aged 45-69 years who received an inactivated influenza vaccine. This chain joins TRBV3-1 and TRBJ2-7; the match to TRBD2 covers 10 bases. This specimen consisted of PBMCs from blood, obtained about 20 months after vaccination. The CDR3 reads CASSQDRSVAGGLREQYF. The DNA of the CDR3 is TGTGCCAGCAGCCAAGATAGGAGTGTAGCGGGGGGTCTGCGCGAGCAGTACTTC.